This T cell receptor beta chain was recovered during a study of cytomegalovirus exposure and HLA in healthy donors. Study-level results: Further analysis, carried out later, found HLA-associated TCR beta chains more clonally expanded than equally common other chains.

The CDR3 runs 15 residues. Germline V lookup: CDR1 MDHEN, CDR2 SYDVKM. Trimming pared 6 bases from V and 3 bases from J, leaving 14 bases between. The PCR used 60 Vbeta and 13 Jbeta primers. Some clones are missing from TCRdb's copy, which holds only in-frame ones; the method was immunoSEQ multiplex PCR. This sample carries 150,000 to 200,000 clones, less than 90% of them seen once, and the ten largest clones take approximately 2%. Points on this clone: Its antigen is undetermined.

The sample was PBMCs. This sequence joins TRBV28 and TRBJ2-2, with a tentative D call TRBD2 (7 bases). The origin of this receptor is a woman under 30 in good health and CMV-seronegative. CDR3 bases: TGTGCCAGCAGCATGGGGGGGCGGGACACCGGGGAGCTGTTTTTT. Protein sequence: CASSMGGRDTGELFF.